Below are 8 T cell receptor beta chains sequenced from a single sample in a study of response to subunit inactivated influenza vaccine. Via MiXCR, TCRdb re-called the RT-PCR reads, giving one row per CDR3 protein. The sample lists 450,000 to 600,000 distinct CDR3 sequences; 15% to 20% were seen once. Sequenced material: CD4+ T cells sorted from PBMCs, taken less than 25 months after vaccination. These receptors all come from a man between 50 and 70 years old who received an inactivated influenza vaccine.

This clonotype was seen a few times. CDR3 nucleotide sequence: TGCAGTGCTAGAGATCAAGGTGCGGGAGGGACCTACAATGAGCAGTTCTTC. Protein sequence: CSARDQGAGGTYNEQFF. The chain has TRBV20-1 and TRBJ2-1, with 9 bases lining up with TRBD2. Germline CDR1 DFQATT, CDR2 SNEGSKA (reference sequence). With 0 bases clipped from V and 2 bases from J, the junction kept 8 bases outside the gene matches. The CDR3 runs 17 residues.

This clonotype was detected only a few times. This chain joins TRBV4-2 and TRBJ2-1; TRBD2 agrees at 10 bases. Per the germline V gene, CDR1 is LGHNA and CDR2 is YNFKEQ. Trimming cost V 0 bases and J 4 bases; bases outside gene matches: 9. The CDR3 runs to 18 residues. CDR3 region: CASSQESGGAWGYNEQFF. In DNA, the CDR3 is TGTGCCAGCAGCCAAGAAAGCGGGGGGGCCTGGGGTTACAATGAGCAGTTCTTC.

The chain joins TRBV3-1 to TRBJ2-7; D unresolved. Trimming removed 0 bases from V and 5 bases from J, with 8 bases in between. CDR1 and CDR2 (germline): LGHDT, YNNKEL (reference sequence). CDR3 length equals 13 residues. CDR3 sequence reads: CASSQDLADEQYF. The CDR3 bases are TGTGCCAGCAGCCAAGATTTAGCAGACGAGCAGTACTTC.

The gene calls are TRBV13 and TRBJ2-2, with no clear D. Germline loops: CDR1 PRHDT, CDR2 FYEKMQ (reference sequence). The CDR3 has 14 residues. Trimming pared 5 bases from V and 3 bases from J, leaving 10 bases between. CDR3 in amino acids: CASSRNRDTGELFF. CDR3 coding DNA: TGTGCCAGCAGCAGGAACAGAGACACCGGGGAGCTGTTTTTT.

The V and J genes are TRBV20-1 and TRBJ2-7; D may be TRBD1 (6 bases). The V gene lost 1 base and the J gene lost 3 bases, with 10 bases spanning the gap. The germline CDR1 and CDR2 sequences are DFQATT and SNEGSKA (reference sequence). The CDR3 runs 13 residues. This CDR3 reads CSARGLQGYEQYF. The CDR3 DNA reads TGCAGTGCTAGAGGCCTACAGGGCTACGAGCAGTACTTC.

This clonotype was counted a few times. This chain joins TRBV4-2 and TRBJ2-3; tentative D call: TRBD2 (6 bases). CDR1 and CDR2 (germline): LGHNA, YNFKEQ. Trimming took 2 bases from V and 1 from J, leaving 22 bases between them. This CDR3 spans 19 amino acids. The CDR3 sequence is CASSQSASPGLGGTDTQYF. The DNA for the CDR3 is TGTGCCAGCAGCCAATCCGCTAGTCCGGGACTGGGGGGCACAGATACGCAGTATTTT.

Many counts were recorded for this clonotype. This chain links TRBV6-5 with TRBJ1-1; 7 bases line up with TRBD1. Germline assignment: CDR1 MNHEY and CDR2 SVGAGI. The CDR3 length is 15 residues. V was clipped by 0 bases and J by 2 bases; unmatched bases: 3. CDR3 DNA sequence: TGTGCCAGCAGTTACTCCGGGACAGCCAACACTGAAGCTTTCTTT. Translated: CASSYSGTANTEAFF.

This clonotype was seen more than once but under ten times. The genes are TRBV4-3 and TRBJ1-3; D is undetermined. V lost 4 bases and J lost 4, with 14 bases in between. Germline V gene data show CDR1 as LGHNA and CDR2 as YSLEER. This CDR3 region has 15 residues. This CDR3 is CASSPGSGRGNTIYF. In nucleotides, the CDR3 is TGCGCCAGCAGCCCCGGTTCGGGGAGAGGAAACACCATATATTTT.